A few counts support the clone carrying this T cell receptor (beta chain). TCRdb reprocessed the RT-PCR reads with MiXCR, giving one entry per CDR3 protein. The sample holds around 700,000 distinct CDR3 sequences, 13% to 15% seen once. Trimming took off 2 bases at V and 7 bases at J, with 14 bases between the two ends. CDR3 length: 15 amino acids. CDR1 is MNHEY, CDR2 SVGEGT, per germline. The sequence derives from a female donor in good health, serving as a healthy control. The chain uses TRBV6-2 or TRBV6-3 and TRBJ2-2; unclear D gene. Sequenced material: memory CD4+ T cells from blood. The chain's CDR3 is CASSYDVRVDGELFF. CDR3 nucleotide sequence: TGTGCCAGCAGTTACGACGTCCGGGTTGACGGGGAGCTGTTTTTT.